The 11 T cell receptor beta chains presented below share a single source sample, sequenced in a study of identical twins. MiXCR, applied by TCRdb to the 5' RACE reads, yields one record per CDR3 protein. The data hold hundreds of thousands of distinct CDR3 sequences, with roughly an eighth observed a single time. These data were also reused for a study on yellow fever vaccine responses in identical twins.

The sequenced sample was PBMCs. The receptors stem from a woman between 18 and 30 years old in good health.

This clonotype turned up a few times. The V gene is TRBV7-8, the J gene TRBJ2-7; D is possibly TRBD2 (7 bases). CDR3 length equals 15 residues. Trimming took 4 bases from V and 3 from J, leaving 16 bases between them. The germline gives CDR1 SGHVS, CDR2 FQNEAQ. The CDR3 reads CASSSRGGALYEQYF. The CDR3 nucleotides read TGTGCCAGCAGCTCAAGGGGGGGGGCCCTCTACGAGCAGTACTTC.

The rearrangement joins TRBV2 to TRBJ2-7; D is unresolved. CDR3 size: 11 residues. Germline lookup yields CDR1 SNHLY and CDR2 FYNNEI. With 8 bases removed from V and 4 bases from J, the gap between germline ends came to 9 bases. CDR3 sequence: CASLGRYEQYF. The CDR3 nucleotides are TGTGCCAGCCTTGGACGGTACGAGCAGTACTTC.

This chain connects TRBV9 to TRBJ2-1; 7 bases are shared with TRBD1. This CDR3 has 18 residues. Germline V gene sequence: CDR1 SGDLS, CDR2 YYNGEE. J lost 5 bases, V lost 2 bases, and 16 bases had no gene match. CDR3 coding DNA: TGTGCCAGCAGCGTGACTCCCGAGAGGGGGACAGTTGACAATGAGCAGTTCTTC. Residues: CASSVTPERGTVDNEQFF.

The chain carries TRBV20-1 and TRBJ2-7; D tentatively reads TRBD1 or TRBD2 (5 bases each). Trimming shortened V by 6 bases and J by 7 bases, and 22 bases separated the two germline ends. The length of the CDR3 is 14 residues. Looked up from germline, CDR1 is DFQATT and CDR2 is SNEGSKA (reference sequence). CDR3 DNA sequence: TGCAGTGCGAGAACCGGGACGTCTTCGGGGGAGCAGTACTTC. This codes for CSARTGTSSGEQYF.

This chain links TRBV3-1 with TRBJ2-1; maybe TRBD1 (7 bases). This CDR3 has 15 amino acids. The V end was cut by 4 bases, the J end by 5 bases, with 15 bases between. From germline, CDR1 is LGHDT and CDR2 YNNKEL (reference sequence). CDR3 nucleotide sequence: TGTGCCAGCAGCCTTCAGGGGGGCAGCCACAATGAGCAGTTCTTC. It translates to CASSLQGGSHNEQFF.

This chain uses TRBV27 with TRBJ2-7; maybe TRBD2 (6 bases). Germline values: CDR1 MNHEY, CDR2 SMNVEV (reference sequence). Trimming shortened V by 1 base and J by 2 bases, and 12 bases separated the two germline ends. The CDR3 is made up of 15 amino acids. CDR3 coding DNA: TGTGCCAGCAGTTTATTCGGGAGTGGTACCTACGAGCAGTACTTC. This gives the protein CASSLFGSGTYEQYF.

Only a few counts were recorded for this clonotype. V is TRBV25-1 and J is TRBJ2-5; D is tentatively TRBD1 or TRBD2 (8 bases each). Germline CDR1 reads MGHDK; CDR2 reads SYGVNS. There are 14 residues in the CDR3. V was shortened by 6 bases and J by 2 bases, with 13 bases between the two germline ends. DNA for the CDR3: TGTGCCAGCAGGCGGGGGGACAGGCAAGAGACCCAGTACTTC. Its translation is CASRRGDRQETQYF.

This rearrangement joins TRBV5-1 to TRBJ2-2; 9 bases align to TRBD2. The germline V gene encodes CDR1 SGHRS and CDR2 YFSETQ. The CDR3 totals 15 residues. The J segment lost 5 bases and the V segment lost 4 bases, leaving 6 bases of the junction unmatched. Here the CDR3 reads CASSAAAGGTGELFF. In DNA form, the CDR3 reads TGCGCCAGCAGCGCAGCCGCGGGAGGGACCGGGGAGCTGTTTTTT.

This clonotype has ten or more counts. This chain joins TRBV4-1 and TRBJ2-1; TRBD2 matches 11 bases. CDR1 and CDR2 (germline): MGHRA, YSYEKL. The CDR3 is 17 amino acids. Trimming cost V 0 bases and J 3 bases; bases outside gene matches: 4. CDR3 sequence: CASSQDVAGGLYNEQFF. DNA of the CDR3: TGCGCCAGCAGCCAAGATGTAGCGGGGGGGCTCTACAATGAGCAGTTCTTC.

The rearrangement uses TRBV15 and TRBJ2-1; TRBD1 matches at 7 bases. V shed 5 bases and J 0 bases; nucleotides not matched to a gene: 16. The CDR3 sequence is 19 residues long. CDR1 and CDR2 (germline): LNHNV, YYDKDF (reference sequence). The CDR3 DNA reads TGTGCCACCAGCGACGACAGGGCGAGTCGGGCCTTCTCCTACAATGAGCAGTTCTTC. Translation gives CATSDDRASRAFSYNEQFF.

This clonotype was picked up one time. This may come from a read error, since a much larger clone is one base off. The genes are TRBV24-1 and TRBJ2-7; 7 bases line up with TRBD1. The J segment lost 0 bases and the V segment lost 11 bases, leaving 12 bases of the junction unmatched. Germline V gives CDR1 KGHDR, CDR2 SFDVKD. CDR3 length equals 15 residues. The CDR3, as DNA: TGTGCCATCACCCAATGGACAGGATCCTCCTACGAGCAGTACTTC. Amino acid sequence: CAITQWTGSSYEQYF.